This T cell receptor (beta chain) was sequenced during a study of T cells in Graves' hyperthyroidism and ophthalmopathy. Study details: Specimen type is peripheral blood, collected at initial diagnosis prior to any treatment. Broader study findings: Among thyroid clonotypes expanded above 0.001, most also appeared in blood.

Used for diagnoses were clinical symptoms, serum thyroxine and TRAb, thyroid ultrasound and orbital computed tomography. Regions amplified from RNA transcripts were the TCR beta CDR3 regions. The HTBI primer set was used in a first-round RT-PCR of the TCR CDR3. TCRdb fed the multiplex PCR reads into MiXCR, producing one record per CDR3 protein. The sample has roughly 420,000 distinct CDR3 sequences, roughly an eighth seen once; the top ten hold roughly 4.8%. A word on this clonotype: Its specificity is not known.

The V end was cut by 3 bases, the J end by 2 bases, with 5 bases between. The germline V gene encodes CDR1 DFQATT and CDR2 SNEGSKA (reference sequence). The CDR3 runs 12 residues. Material for sequencing was blood. The V and J genes are TRBV20-1 and TRBJ1-5; a weak D match, TRBD1 (5 bases). The TCR was taken from a woman aged 18-29 years with Graves' hyperthyroidism. The CDR3 loop reads CSARTGNQPQHF. The CDR3 DNA reads TGCAGTGCTAGGACAGGCAATCAGCCCCAGCATTTT.